Listed below are T cell receptor beta chains from one sample, sequenced in a study of spatial heterogeneity in lung cancer. TCRdb processed the 5' RACE reads anew with MiXCR; each CDR3 protein has one entry. Of over 4,000 distinct CDR3 sequences listed, roughly 29% are singletons. The sample in question was lung tumor tissue, obtained at surgery. These receptors originate from a female donor with early-stage non-small cell lung cancer. The CDR3 runs from the conserved cysteine through the conserved F or W. The D gene is left open where the match is weak. Size values are once, few and many counts, or a class for expanded clones, and some rows have none.

clone_size | d_call | j_call | cdr3_length | v_call | cdr3_aa | cdr3_nt
- | - | TRBJ2-1 | 14 | TRBV10-3 | CAISPRTGYNEQFF | TGTGCCATCAGTCCGAGGACTGGCTACAATGAGCAGTTCTTC
few | - | TRBJ2-3 | 13 | TRBV19 | CASSSQGTDTQYF | TGTGCCAGTAGTTCACAGGGTACAGATACGCAGTATTTT
- | TRBD1 | TRBJ2-5 | 16 | TRBV28 | CASSLFGQGRQETQYF | TGTGCCAGCAGTTTGTTTGGACAGGGGCGTCAAGAGACCCAGTACTTC
- | - | TRBJ2-1 | 14 | TRBV20-1 | CSARDLESYNEQFF | TGCAGTGCTAGAGATCTCGAATCCTACAATGAGCAGTTCTTC
large | - | TRBJ2-2 | 14 | TRBV2 | CASSESGDTGELFF | TGTGCCAGCAGTGAAAGTGGGGACACCGGGGAGCTGTTTTTT
- | - | TRBJ1-1 | 13 | TRBV27 | CASSSPGAGEAFF | TGTGCCAGCAGTTCCCCAGGGGCTGGTGAAGCTTTCTTT
many | - | TRBJ1-1 | 13 | TRBV20-1 | CSAPKGQNTEAFF | TGCAGTGCCCCCAAGGGACAGAACACTGAAGCTTTCTTT
- | - | TRBJ1-1 | 14 | TRBV19 | CASSPPGYQLEAFF | TGTGCCAGTAGTCCACCGGGGTACCAACTGGAGGCTTTCTTT
- | TRBD1 | TRBJ1-1 | 15 | TRBV13 | CATSDRGFGDTEAFF | TGTGCCACCTCGGACAGGGGGTTTGGGGACACTGAAGCTTTCTTT
- | TRBD2 | TRBJ2-1 | 16 | TRBV9 | CASSVGPSGGDNEQFF | TGTGCCAGCAGCGTAGGGCCCAGCGGGGGGGACAATGAGCAGTTCTTC
many | TRBD1 | TRBJ1-1 | 15 | TRBV5-1 | CASSPKQGSNTEAFF | TGCGCCAGCAGCCCAAAACAGGGGAGTAACACTGAAGCTTTCTTT
medium-sized | TRBD1 | TRBJ2-3 | 16 | TRBV7-6 | CASSFGAQGATDTQYF | TGTGCCAGCAGCTTTGGGGCACAGGGGGCCACAGATACGCAGTATTTT
medium-sized | TRBD2 | TRBJ2-3 | 17 | TRBV29-1 | CSVAGLAVPLLTDTQYF | TGCAGCGTTGCCGGACTAGCGGTCCCCCTATTGACAGATACGCAGTATTTT
medium-sized | TRBD1 | TRBJ1-1 | 14 | TRBV28 | CASSVRGLNTEAFF | TGTGCCAGCAGCGTCAGGGGGTTGAACACTGAAGCTTTCTTT
medium-sized | TRBD1 | TRBJ1-6 | 15 | TRBV4-1 | CASSQGADRGSPLHF | TGCGCCAGCAGCCAAGGAGCCGACAGGGGTTCACCCCTCCACTTT
many | - | TRBJ1-1 | 11 | TRBV19 | CASRINTEAFF | TGTGCCAGTCGTATAAACACTGAAGCTTTCTTT
- | TRBD1 | TRBJ2-3 | 17 | TRBV9 | CASSARPTGVQKDTQYF | TGTGCCAGCAGCGCCCGACCGACAGGGGTTCAGAAGGATACGCAGTATTTT
medium-sized | - | TRBJ2-3 | 11 | TRBV20-1 | CSAKGADTQYF | TGCAGTGCTAAGGGGGCAGATACGCAGTATTTT
- | - | TRBJ1-2 | 11 | TRBV29-1 | CSVENSPGYTF | TGCAGCGTTGAAAATTCCCCTGGCTACACCTTC
once | TRBD1 | TRBJ2-7 | 15 | TRBV6-5 | CASTMTYRGPYEQYF | TGTGCCAGCACGATGACATACAGGGGGCCATACGAGCAGTACTTC
medium-sized | - | TRBJ1-4 | 13 | TRBV6-1 | CASYGQPNEKLFF | TGTGCCAGCTATGGACAGCCTAATGAAAAACTGTTTTTT
medium-sized | TRBD2 | TRBJ2-1 | 16 | TRBV7-8 | CASSLRTSGGHNEQFF | TGTGCCAGCAGCTTACGTACTAGCGGGGGACACAATGAGCAGTTCTTC
- | - | TRBJ2-1 | 12 | TRBV12-3/TRBV12-4 | CASSFPYNEQFF | TGTGCCAGCAGTTTCCCCTACAATGAGCAGTTCTTC